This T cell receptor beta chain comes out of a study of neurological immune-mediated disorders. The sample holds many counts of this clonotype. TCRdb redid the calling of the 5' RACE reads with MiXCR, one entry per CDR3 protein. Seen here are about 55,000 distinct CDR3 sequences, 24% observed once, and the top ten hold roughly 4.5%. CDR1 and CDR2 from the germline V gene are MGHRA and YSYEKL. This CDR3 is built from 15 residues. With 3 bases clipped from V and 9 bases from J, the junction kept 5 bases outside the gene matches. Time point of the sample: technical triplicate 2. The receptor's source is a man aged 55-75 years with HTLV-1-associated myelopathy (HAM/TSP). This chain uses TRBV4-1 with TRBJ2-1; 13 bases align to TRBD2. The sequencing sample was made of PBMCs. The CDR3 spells CASSQTSGRRGEQFF. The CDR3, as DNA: TGCGCCAGCAGCCAGACTAGCGGGAGGCGCGGTGAGCAGTTCTTC.